This TCR beta chain derives from a study of T cells in Graves' hyperthyroidism and ophthalmopathy. The V gene's germline CDR1 is MGHDK and CDR2 SYGVNS. The CDR3 is 14 amino acids. V shed 7 bases and J 8 bases; nucleotides not matched to a gene: 7. The TCR beta CDR3 regions underwent amplification using RNA transcripts as the source. HTBI primers were the set used in a first-round RT-PCR of the TCR CDR3. In TCRdb, the multiplex PCR reads were re-called with MiXCR into one record per CDR3 protein. The data show about 290,000 distinct CDR3 sequences, with roughly 20% seen just once and about 40% held by the top ten. Patients were excluded because of uncontrolled infection, other autoimmune disease, pregnancy or lactation.

Material: blood. This receptor was taken from a middle-aged man with Graves' ophthalmopathy. J is TRBJ2-2 and V is TRBV25-1, with 10 positions matching TRBD1. DNA for the CDR3: TGTGCCAGCATGAGACAGGGGGCAGGTGGGGAGCTGTTTTTT. This sequence encodes CASMRQGAGGELFF. The full variable domain, rest sourced from reference TRBV25-1 and TRBJ2-2, is EADIYQTPRYLVIGTGKKITLECSQTMGHDKMYWYQQDPGMELHLIHYSYGVNSTEKGDLSSESTVSRIRTEHFPLTLESARPSHTSQYLCASMRQGAGGELFFGEGSRLTVL.